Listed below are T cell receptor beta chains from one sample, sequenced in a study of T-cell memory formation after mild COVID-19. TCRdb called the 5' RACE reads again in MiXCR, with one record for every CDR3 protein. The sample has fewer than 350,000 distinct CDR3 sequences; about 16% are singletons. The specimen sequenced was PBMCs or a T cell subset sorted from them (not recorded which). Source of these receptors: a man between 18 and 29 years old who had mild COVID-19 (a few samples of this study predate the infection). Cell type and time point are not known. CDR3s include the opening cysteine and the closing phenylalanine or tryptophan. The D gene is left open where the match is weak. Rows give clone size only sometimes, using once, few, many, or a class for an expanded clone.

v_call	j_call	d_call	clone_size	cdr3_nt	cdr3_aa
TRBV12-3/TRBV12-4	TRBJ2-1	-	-	TGTGCCAGCAGCGGTGAAGTTAGCTCCTACAATGAGCAGTTCTTC	CASSGEVSSYNEQFF
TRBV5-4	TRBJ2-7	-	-	TGTGCCAGCACCTTGGCAGGGAACCACTACGAGCAGTACTTC	CASTLAGNHYEQYF
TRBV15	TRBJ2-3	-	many	TGTGCCACCAGCAGCTCTGGAGGGCAGCTCACAGATACGCAGTATTTT	CATSSSGGQLTDTQYF
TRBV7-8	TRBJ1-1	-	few	TGTGCCAGCAGCTCCCTGAGCATCAGGAACACTGAAGCTTTCTTT	CASSSLSIRNTEAFF
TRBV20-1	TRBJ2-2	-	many	TGCAGTGCTAGAGATCTGGAACCGACCGGGGAGCTGTTTTTT	CSARDLEPTGELFF
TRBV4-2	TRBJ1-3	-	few	TGTGCCAGCAGCCAAGGGGACCAGGGAAGTCCTGGAAACACCATATATTTT	CASSQGDQGSPGNTIYF
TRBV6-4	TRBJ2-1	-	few	TGTGCCAGCAGTGGGGGGGGCCATGAGCAGTTCTTC	CASSGGGHEQFF
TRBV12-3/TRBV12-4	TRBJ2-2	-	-	TGTGCCAGCAGTTTTGTACCGACCTACACCGGGGAGCTGTTTTTT	CASSFVPTYTGELFF
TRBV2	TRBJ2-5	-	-	TGTGCCAGCAAAGAGCAAGAGACCCAGTACTTC	CASKEQETQYF
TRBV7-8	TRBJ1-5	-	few	TGTGCCAGCGCCCCCACAAGAGGGGATAGCAATCAGCCCCAGCATTTT	CASAPTRGDSNQPQHF
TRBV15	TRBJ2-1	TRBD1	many	TGTGCCACCGGACAGGGGGAAAGCTACAATGAGCAGTTCTTC	CATGQGESYNEQFF
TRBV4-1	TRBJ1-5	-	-	TGCGCCAGCAGCCGGAGTGGCAATCAGCCCCAGCATTTT	CASSRSGNQPQHF
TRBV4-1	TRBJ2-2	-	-	TGCGCCAGCAGCCAAGTGGGTTTTGGCGGGGAGCTGTTTTTT	CASSQVGFGGELFF
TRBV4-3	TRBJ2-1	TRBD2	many	TGCGCCAGCAGCCAAGAATCGTTCCCTAGCGGGGTGGGTGAGCAGTTCTTC	CASSQESFPSGVGEQFF
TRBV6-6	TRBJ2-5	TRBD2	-	TGTGCCAGCACCCCACGGGAGGCGGGCGAGACCCAGTACTTC	CASTPREAGETQYF
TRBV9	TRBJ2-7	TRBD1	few	TGTGCCAGCAGCGTAGCGGGACAGGGATTCTACGAGCAGTACTTC	CASSVAGQGFYEQYF
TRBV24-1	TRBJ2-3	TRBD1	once	TGTGCCACCAGTGATCCCACAGGGGCCCCGGATACGCAGTATTTT	CATSDPTGAPDTQYF
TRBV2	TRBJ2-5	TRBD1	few	TGTGCCAGCAGTGGAGGGGACAGGGGCTTTCGAGAGACCCAGTACTTC	CASSGGDRGFRETQYF
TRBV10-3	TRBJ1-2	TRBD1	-	TGTGCCATCAGTCCAGGACAGGAAAGCGGCTACACCTTC	CAISPGQESGYTF
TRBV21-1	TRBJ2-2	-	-	TGTGCCAGCAGGTCGAGCGGGGAGCTGTTTTTT	CASRSSGELFF
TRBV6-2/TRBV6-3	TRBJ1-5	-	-	TGTGCCAGCCGGGCCCCGGGGGGCCATCAGCCCCAGCATTTT	CASRAPGGHQPQHF
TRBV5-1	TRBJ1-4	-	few	TGCGCCAGCAGCTTGGATGGGACCACGGGTGAAAAACTGTTTTTT	CASSLDGTTGEKLFF
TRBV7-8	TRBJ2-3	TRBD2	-	TGTGCCAGCAGCGAACGGACTAGCGGGAGACCCACAGATACGCAGTATTTT	CASSERTSGRPTDTQYF
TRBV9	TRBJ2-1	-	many	TGTGCCAGCAGCGTAGACAACAATGAGCAGTTCTTC	CASSVDNNEQFF
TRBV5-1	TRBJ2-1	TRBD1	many	TGCGCCAGCAGCCCAGGACAGGGGGTCGGCTACAATGAGCAGTTCTTC	CASSPGQGVGYNEQFF
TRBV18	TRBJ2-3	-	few	TGTGCCAGCTCCGGGACTCGCACAGATACGCAGTATTTT	CASSGTRTDTQYF
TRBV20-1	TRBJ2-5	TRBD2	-	TGCAGTGCCCTAGCGGGGGCGCCGGAGACCCAGTACTTC	CSALAGAPETQYF
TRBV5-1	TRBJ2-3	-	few	TGCGCCAGCAGCCGGCAGGCGGGCACAGATACGCAGTATTTT	CASSRQAGTDTQYF
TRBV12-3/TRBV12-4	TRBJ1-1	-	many	TGTGCCAGCAGTTTAATGTGGGTAGCTGAAGCTTTCTTT	CASSLMWVAEAFF
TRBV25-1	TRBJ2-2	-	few	TGTGCCAGCAGTGAAATGGGCAGCGGGGAGCTGTTTTTT	CASSEMGSGELFF
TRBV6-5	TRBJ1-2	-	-	TGTGCCAGCAAGGTTATAGGGGACTATGGCTACACCTTC	CASKVIGDYGYTF
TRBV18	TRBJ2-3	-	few	TGTGCCAGCTCACCTCAGAGGCATCCCACAGATACGCAGTATTTT	CASSPQRHPTDTQYF
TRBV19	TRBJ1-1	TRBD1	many	TGTGCCAGTAGCCCTAAGGGACAGGGGTTTCCGATGTGGACTTTCTTT	CASSPKGQGFPMWTFF
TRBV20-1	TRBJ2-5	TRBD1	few	TGCAGTGCTCGCAGGGGGCGGTCGGTAGCCCAGTACTTC	CSARRGRSVAQYF
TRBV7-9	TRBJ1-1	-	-	TGTGCCAGCGACGAAGCTTTCTTT	CASDEAFF
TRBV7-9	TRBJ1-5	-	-	TGTGCCAGCAGCTTCGGTCAGGTCAATCAGCCCCAGCATTTT	CASSFGQVNQPQHF
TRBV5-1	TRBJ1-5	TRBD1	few	TGCGCCAGCAGCTTGCAGGGGGAGCAGCCCCAGCATTTT	CASSLQGEQPQHF
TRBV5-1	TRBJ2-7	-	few	TGCGCCAGCAGCTCCGGACATTACGAGCAGTACTTC	CASSSGHYEQYF
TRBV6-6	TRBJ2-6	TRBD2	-	TGTGCCAGCAGTACTGCGGGGGCTGGGGCCAACGTCCTGACTTTC	CASSTAGAGANVLTF
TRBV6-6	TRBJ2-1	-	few	TGTGCCTCGGACCCGAAGGGTCCCTACAATGAGCAGTTCTTC	CASDPKGPYNEQFF
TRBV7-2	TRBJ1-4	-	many	TGTGCCAGCAGCCTAAGTGCAACTAATGAAAAACTGTTTTTT	CASSLSATNEKLFF
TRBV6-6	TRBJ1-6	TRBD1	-	TGTGCCAGCAGTTACCCGGGACAGGGTTCCTATAATTCACCCCTCCACTTT	CASSYPGQGSYNSPLHF
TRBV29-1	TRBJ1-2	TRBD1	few	TGCAGCGTACAAGAGACAGGGAGCTATGGCTACACCTTC	CSVQETGSYGYTF
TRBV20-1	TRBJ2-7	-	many	TGCAGTGCTAGTGGGCAGCTCGTTTACGAGCAGTACTTC	CSASGQLVYEQYF
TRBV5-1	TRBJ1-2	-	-	TGCGCCAGCAGCGTGGGGACCGGGGAAGGCTACACCTTC	CASSVGTGEGYTF
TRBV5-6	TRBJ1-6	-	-	TGTGCCAGCAGCTTGGTGGGCCCCTCCTATAATTCACCCCTCCACTTT	CASSLVGPSYNSPLHF